This passage covers 15 T cell receptor beta chains from one sample sequenced in a study of T-cell memory formation after mild COVID-19 (dated by TCRdb to the early 2020s). Receptor amplification or capture employed 5' RACE. Sequenced on an Illumina NovaSeq 6000. TCRdb passed the public sequencing reads through fastp at Q25 and MiXCR, retaining productive beta sequences. Rows merge per CDR3 protein into single entries with the most common DNA and genes. This sample has 200,000 to 300,000 distinct CDR3 sequences in its table, and around 17% of those were observed once. 20% to 25% of the sample goes to the ten largest clones. The source material was PBMCs or a T cell subset sorted from them (not recorded which). These receptors were collected from a young man who had mild COVID-19 (a few samples of this study predate the infection). The sample titles of this study are shuffled in the database, so cell type and time point are left out; the donor was told from shared clones.

This clonotype was recorded only once. V and J are TRBV18 and TRBJ1-2, with 7 nucleotides matching TRBD1. CDR3 size: 18 residues. The V gene end was trimmed by 0 bases and the J gene end by 4 bases; junction bases not matched to a gene: 14. Germline V gene lookup returns CDR1 KGHSH and CDR2 LQKENI. Written as DNA, the CDR3 is TGTGCCAGCTCACCACCTTCGACAGGGTCGGGATCGGGCTATGGCTACACCTTC. This codes for CASSPPSTGSGSGYGYTF.

The chain couples TRBV27 to TRBJ2-7; D ambiguous. CDR3 length: 15 residues. V was shortened by 0 bases and J by 6 bases, with 15 bases between the two germline ends. Germline V gene sequence: CDR1 MNHEY, CDR2 SMNVEV (reference sequence). This chain's CDR3 is CASSLSILFKGEQYF. CDR3 bases: TGTGCCAGCAGTTTATCGATTTTGTTCAAGGGCGAGCAGTACTTC.

The CDR3 reads CASSQVLTGYNEQFF. The CDR3 DNA is TGTGCCAGCAGCCAAGTCTTGACAGGGTACAATGAGCAGTTCTTC. The gene calls are TRBV4-2 and TRBJ2-1, with TRBD1 matching 7 bases. The CDR3 has 15 amino acids. The junction had 4 bases not matched to a gene; V was cut back by 1 base and J by 4 bases. Per the germline V gene, CDR1 is LGHNA and CDR2 is YNFKEQ.

The J gene is TRBJ2-7, the V gene TRBV5-1, with 10 bases that match TRBD2. The CDR3 extends over 13 amino acids. Germline CDR1 reads SGHRS; CDR2 reads YFSETQ. Trimming took 5 bases from V and 6 from J; bases not matched to a gene: 5. The CDR3 DNA is TGCGCCAGCAGTGAGCGGGGGGGCGGCGAGCAGTACTTC. Protein: CASSERGGGEQYF.

This clonotype was picked up many times. The chain links TRBV5-1 to TRBJ2-7, with TRBD1 matching 9 bases. Trimming took 0 bases from V and 5 from J; bases not matched to a gene: 6. This CDR3 has 15 residues. CDR1 and CDR2 (germline): SGHRS, YFSETQ. CDR3 bases: TGCGCCAGCAGCTTGGCGGGACAGGGTCGCGACGAGCAGTACGTC. Protein product: CASSLAGQGRDEQYV.

The sample holds many counts of this clonotype. The gene calls are TRBV24-1 and TRBJ2-2; TRBD2 matches 7 bases. The CDR3 covers 15 residues. Germline V gene data show CDR1 as KGHDR and CDR2 as SFDVKD. After removal of 9 bases from V and 4 bases from J, the junction contained 10 bases not matched to a gene. CDR3 coding DNA: TGTGCCACCGCGCCCTACGGGGGGATCACCGGGGAGCTGTTTTTT. This sequence encodes CATAPYGGITGELFF.

The chain couples TRBV7-9 to TRBJ1-2; TRBD1 might be the D (5 bases). The CDR3 totals 13 residues. Per germline, CDR1 SEHNR and CDR2 FQNEAQ (reference sequence). V was shortened by 1 base and J by 3 bases, with 6 bases between the two germline ends. Here the CDR3 reads CASSLETDYGYTF. DNA for the CDR3: TGTGCCAGCAGCTTAGAGACAGACTATGGCTACACCTTC.

This clonotype was recorded many times. This rearrangement joins TRBV20-1 to TRBJ2-1, with 16 bases identical to TRBD2. The germline CDR1 and CDR2 sequences are DFQATT and SNEGSKA (reference sequence). This CDR3 spans 15 amino acids. V was pared by 5 bases and J by 6 bases, with 4 bases of the junction left unmatched. The CDR3 region is CSAGTSGGAGNEQFF. The CDR3 nucleotides read TGCAGTGCTGGGACTAGCGGGGGGGCCGGCAATGAGCAGTTCTTC.

V usage is TRBV7-9 and J usage is TRBJ2-1; TRBD2 matches at 11 bases. CDR1 is SEHNR and CDR2 is FQNEAQ in the germline V gene (reference sequence). Trimming removed 4 bases from V and 9 bases from J; junction bases left unmatched: 11. The length of the CDR3 is 16 residues. The CDR3 coding sequence is TGTGCCAGCAGCTCCCTTAGCGGGGGGGGATTGAGTGAGCAGTTCTTC. It translates to CASSSLSGGGLSEQFF.

This clonotype was counted between two and nine times. This CDR3 reads CASGRGETYEQYF. The CDR3 nucleotides are TGTGCGAGCGGGCGGGGAGAAACCTACGAGCAGTACTTC. This rearrangement joins TRBV6-5 to TRBJ2-7, with D maybe TRBD2 (6 bases). Germline CDR1 MNHEY, CDR2 SVGAGI. The CDR3 totals 13 residues.

The V call is TRBV6-5, the J call TRBJ2-5; 8 bases fit TRBD1. Germline V CDR1 and CDR2: MNHEY, SVGAGI. The CDR3 covers 16 residues. J was trimmed by 4 bases and V by 0 bases; bases with no gene match: 7. CDR3 amino acids: CASSYSGQGGPETQYF. Here the CDR3 DNA reads TGTGCCAGCAGTTACTCAGGACAGGGAGGTCCAGAGACCCAGTACTTC.

This clonotype was recorded a few times. V gene TRBV4-1 combines with J gene TRBJ2-1; 8 bases fit TRBD2. This CDR3 comprises 17 residues. The V segment lost 1 base and the J segment 9 bases; nucleotides outside the gene matches: 14. Germline V gives CDR1 MGHRA, CDR2 YSYEKL. CDR3 amino acids: CASSQGLLAANRGEQFF. As DNA, the CDR3 is TGCGCCAGCAGCCAAGGGTTACTAGCGGCAAACCGGGGTGAGCAGTTCTTC.

This clonotype showed up just a few times. This chain joins TRBV6-2 or TRBV6-3 and TRBJ2-1; D is unresolved. Trimming left V 10 bases short and J 9 bases short, with 10 bases between. The CDR3 is 10 amino acids. Germline V lookup: CDR1 MNHEY, CDR2 SVGEGT. CDR3 amino acids: CATGAGEQFF. The CDR3, as DNA: TGTGCCACCGGCGCCGGTGAGCAGTTCTTC.

The rearrangement links TRBV2 to TRBJ2-2; D remains ambiguous. The CDR3 runs to 11 residues. Trimming pared 8 bases from V and 6 bases from J, leaving 7 bases between. Looked up from germline, CDR1 is SNHLY and CDR2 is FYNNEI. The CDR3 region has the DNA TGTGCCAGCTATGGGTCCGGGGAGCTGTTTTTT. As protein: CASYGSGELFF.

In DNA form, the CDR3 reads TGCAGTGCTGGAAAAGCGGGGGGGGACCAAGAGACCCAGTACTTC. Translation gives CSAGKAGGDQETQYF. The chain joins TRBV20-1 to TRBJ2-5; 10 nucleotides line up with TRBD2. Germline CDR1 is DFQATT and CDR2 is SNEGSKA (reference sequence). V trimming: 5 bases; J trimming: 0 bases; junction bases outside the gene matches: 6. The CDR3 covers 15 residues.